These 24 T cell receptor beta chains were all obtained from the same sample, sequenced in a study of shared clonotypes between healthy human individuals. This table comes from immunoSEQ multiplex PCR, and its TCRdb copy is limited to in-frame clones, with some not included. The data hold about 1.1 million clones, with approximately 78% observed a single time. The sequencing input was memory CD4+ T cells from PBMCs. Indicated subset: CD45RA-negative fraction. Receptors originate from a man aged 18 to 29 in good health. Some clones in this sample may be carry-over from other donors' samples.

This rearrangement joins TRBV7-2 to TRBJ1-1, with 8 bases that match TRBD1. This CDR3 has 17 residues. Germline loops: CDR1 SGHTA, CDR2 FQGNSA. V trimming: 5 bases; J trimming: 4 bases; junction bases outside the gene matches: 15. In DNA, the CDR3 is TGTGCCAGCAGCCGCGACACCATAAACAGGGGGGGCACTGAAGCTTTCTTT. Translation: CASSRDTINRGGTEAFF.

A few counts support this clone. The chain combines TRBV7-6 with TRBJ2-3, with D unresolved. CDR1 SGHVS and CDR2 FNYEAQ come from the germline V gene. V lost 4 bases and J 5 bases, leaving 7 bases between the germline ends. The CDR3 has 12 amino acids. The CDR3 protein is CASSSPLDTQYF. DNA of the CDR3: TGTGCCAGCAGCTCTCCTCTAGATACGCAGTATTTT.

The chain employs TRBV20-1 and TRBJ2-7, with a possible D match to TRBD1 (6 bases). The V gene's germline CDR1 is DFQATT and CDR2 SNEGSKA (reference sequence). The CDR3 spans 10 residues. V was clipped by 6 bases and J by 6 bases, with 9 bases between them. The CDR3 is CSAWTAEQYF. Here the CDR3 DNA reads TGCAGTGCCTGGACAGCCGAGCAGTACTTC.

This chain connects TRBV18 to TRBJ1-2; 7 nucleotides agree with TRBD1. The CDR3 loop spans 15 amino acids. V shed 8 bases and J 4 bases; nucleotides not matched to a gene: 13. Germline CDR1 is KGHSH and CDR2 is LQKENI. CDR3 protein: CASAGTNRDSYGYTF. CDR3 nucleotides: TGTGCCAGCGCGGGCACAAACCGGGACAGCTATGGCTACACCTTC. Full variable domain (rest looked up from reference TRBV18 and TRBJ1-2): NAGVMQNPRHLVRRRGQEARLRCSPMKGHSHVYWYRQLPEEGLKFMVYLQKENIIDESGMPKERFSAEFPKEGPSILRIQQVVRGDSAAYFCASAGTNRDSYGYTFGSGTRLTVV.

A few counts support this clone. This chain joins TRBV18 and TRBJ2-7; D is unclear. This CDR3 comprises 13 residues. Trimming took off 3 bases at V and 6 bases at J, with 12 bases between the two ends. CDR1 and CDR2 (germline): KGHSH, LQKENI. CDR3 bases: TGTGCCAGCTCACCTACCGGCGAGCCCGAGCAGTACTTC. The encoded protein is CASSPTGEPEQYF.

V usage is TRBV28 and J usage is TRBJ2-7; 10 bases match TRBD1. The V segment lost 1 base and the J segment 6 bases; nucleotides outside the gene matches: 6. Germline V gene data show CDR1 as MDHEN and CDR2 as SYDVKM. The CDR3 extends over 15 amino acids. CDR3: CASSLYATGGGEQYF. The CDR3 DNA reads TGTGCCAGCAGTTTATACGCGACAGGGGGCGGCGAGCAGTACTTC.

The chain has TRBV11-2 and TRBJ2-5; D may match TRBD1 or TRBD2 (5 bases each). The end of the DNA is better explained by TRBJ2-7, so the J call may be wrong. The germline V gene encodes CDR1 SGHAT and CDR2 FQNNGV. The CDR3 has 14 amino acids. CDR3 in DNA: TGTGCCAGCAGCCCTGGGGACCGCCCCGACGAGCAGTACTTC. Amino acids: CASSPGDRPDEQYF.

The table lists this clone with a few counts. This sequence may be a read error, since a much larger clone differs from it by one base. Other DNA sequences of this sample code for an identical CDR3. The chain is built from TRBV7-9 and TRBJ1-1, with 7 bases lining up with TRBD1. J gave up 3 bases and V 6 bases, and 4 bases lay outside the gene matches. Germline lookup yields CDR1 SEHNR and CDR2 FQNEAQ (reference sequence). CDR3 length equals 13 residues. CDR3 region: CASSLTGDTEAFF. Here the CDR3 DNA reads TGTGCCAGCAGTCTTACAGGGGACACTGAAGCTTTCTTT.

This chain connects TRBV29-1 to TRBJ1-1; possible D gene TRBD1, 5 bases. The germline gives CDR1 SQVTM, CDR2 ANQGSEA. The length of the CDR3 is 14 residues. V was clipped by 7 bases and J by 1 base, with 16 bases between them. The CDR3 DNA reads as TGCAGCGCCGGCGCGTCAGGGCGGAACACTGAAGCTTTCTTT. Translating gives CSAGASGRNTEAFF.

This sequence joins TRBV6-4 and TRBJ2-2; D is uncertain. Germline V gene lookup returns CDR1 MRHNA and CDR2 SNTAGT. The CDR3 consists of 14 residues. V was cut by 2 bases and J by 0 bases, with 4 bases left in between. The CDR3: CASSDDPNTGELFF. In DNA, the CDR3 is TGTGCCAGCAGTGACGACCCGAACACCGGGGAGCTGTTTTTT.

J is TRBJ1-6 and V is TRBV2; TRBD1 agrees at 7 bases. CDR1 and CDR2 from the germline V gene are SNHLY and FYNNEI. J lost 10 bases, V lost 4 bases, and 7 bases had no gene match. The CDR3 has 14 residues. The CDR3 here is CASSGQGVQSPLHF. The CDR3 DNA follows: TGTGCCAGCAGTGGGCAGGGGGTGCAATCACCCCTCCACTTT.

The CDR3 DNA reads as TGTGCCAGCAGTGAACGGGGCAAAAACATTCAGTACTTC. Its protein is CASSERGKNIQYF. This rearrangement joins TRBV2 to TRBJ2-4; D perhaps matches TRBD2 (5 bases). Germline V gene sequence: CDR1 SNHLY, CDR2 FYNNEI. V lost 2 bases and J 3 bases, leaving 5 bases between the germline ends. The CDR3 has 13 residues.

This chain connects TRBV9 to TRBJ1-2; D gene ambiguous. The CDR3 length is 12 residues. CDR1 and CDR2 (germline): SGDLS, YYNGEE. V was trimmed by 0 bases and J by 5 bases, leaving 5 bases between them. DNA of the CDR3: TGTGCCAGCAGCGTAGTGTCATATGGCTACACCTTC. It is translated as CASSVVSYGYTF.

CDR3 DNA: TGTGCCAGCACCCAGGGGATCGGGGAGACCCAGTACTTC. The encoded protein is CASTQGIGETQYF. The chain links TRBV9 to TRBJ2-5; TRBD1 might be the D (6 bases). Trimming cost V 6 bases and J 5 bases, with 14 bases left between them. CDR3 length equals 13 residues. Per germline, CDR1 SGDLS and CDR2 YYNGEE.

The chain is built from TRBV5-1 and TRBJ1-5; TRBD1 might be the D (5 bases). Trimming shortened V by 4 bases and J by 4 bases, and 9 bases separated the two germline ends. Germline V gene sequence: CDR1 SGHRS, CDR2 YFSETQ. This CDR3 is 13 amino acids long. The CDR3 sequence: CASSRDGNQPQHF. CDR3 nucleotides: TGCGCCAGCAGCCGGGACGGGAATCAGCCCCAGCATTTT.

The chain combines TRBV4-1 with TRBJ1-5; D unclear. Germline values: CDR1 MGHRA, CDR2 YSYEKL. This CDR3 region has 14 residues. V was pared by 1 base and J by 7 bases, with 11 bases between. In nucleotides, the CDR3 is TGCGCCAGCAGCCAAGTGGGGTTATGGCAGCCCCAGCATTTT. It specifies CASSQVGLWQPQHF.

This chain joins TRBV4-2 and TRBJ2-5; maybe TRBD1 (6 bases). CDR3 size: 15 residues. V shed 4 bases and J shed 2 bases, with 14 bases lying between them. CDR1 is LGHNA and CDR2 is YNFKEQ in the germline V gene. In nucleotides, the CDR3 is TGTGCCAGCAGCCTAATGGACAGTAGTCAAGAGACCCAGTACTTC. Its translation: CASSLMDSSQETQYF.

A note on this clone: Since a far larger clone is one base different, this is likely a read error. The J gene is TRBJ1-1, the V gene TRBV29-1; TRBD1 matches 8 bases. The CDR3 is 15 residues long. Germline CDR1 is SQVTM and CDR2 is ANQGSEA. The ends lost 4 bases at V and 1 base at J; junction bases unmatched: 8. CDR3 amino acids: CSVGQGWGTNTEAFF. For the CDR3, the DNA is TGCAGCGTTGGACAGGGGTGGGGGACGAACACTGAAGCTTTCTTT.

J is TRBJ2-4 and V is TRBV4-1; 7 bases match TRBD2. The germline V gene encodes CDR1 MGHRA and CDR2 YSYEKL. The V and J ends lost 4 bases and 7 bases, in that order; junction bases with no gene match: 16. This CDR3 has 17 residues. The CDR3 loop is CASSRKTSDKGRNIQYF. The CDR3, as DNA: TGCGCCAGCAGCCGGAAAACTAGCGACAAGGGCAGGAACATTCAGTACTTC.

The rearrangement uses TRBV7-6 and TRBJ2-3, with TRBD1 matching over 7 bases. The V gene's germline CDR1 is SGHVS and CDR2 FNYEAQ. CDR3 size: 14 residues. The J segment lost 2 bases and the V segment lost 5 bases, leaving 4 bases of the junction unmatched. The CDR3 is CASSQGTATDTQYF. The CDR3 DNA is TGTGCCAGCAGCCAAGGGACAGCCACAGATACGCAGTATTTT.

This clone was detected only a few times. Other DNA sequences in this sample translate to the same CDR3. This chain joins TRBV5-1 and TRBJ1-2; D gene ambiguous. With 0 bases removed from V and 2 bases from J, the gap between germline ends came to 8 bases. Per the germline V gene, CDR1 is SGHRS and CDR2 is YFSETQ. CDR3 length equals 14 residues. The CDR3: CASSLGTGNYGYTF. DNA of the CDR3: TGCGCCAGCAGCTTGGGTACGGGGAACTATGGCTACACCTTC.

This clone is a singleton in its sample. V and J are TRBV10-3 and TRBJ2-2; D not resolved. CDR1 and CDR2 (germline): ENHRY, SYGVKD. The CDR3 is made up of 14 amino acids. Trimming removed 0 bases at V and 4 bases at J, with 6 bases between. In DNA form, the CDR3 reads TGTGCCATCAGTGAGTCTGGGCTCACCGGGGAGCTGTTTTTT. Translation: CAISESGLTGELFF.

This clone was seen a handful of times. The chain carries TRBV6-1 and TRBJ1-1, with D hard to call. V lost 4 bases, J lost 1 base, and 7 bases lay in between. Germline V lookup: CDR1 MNHNS, CDR2 SASEGT. The CDR3 has 13 amino acids. The CDR3 bases are TGTGCCAGCAGTGTGACACCGAACACTGAAGCTTTCTTT. Its translation is CASSVTPNTEAFF.

This clone was detected many times. The chain is built from TRBV18 and TRBJ2-7; D is possibly TRBD2 (7 bases). The V gene lost 6 bases and the J gene lost 3 bases, with 15 bases spanning the gap. Germline CDR1 is KGHSH and CDR2 is LQKENI. This CDR3 is 14 amino acids long. CDR3 in amino acids: CASSPNREGYEQYF. CDR3 nucleotide sequence: TGTGCCAGCTCTCCCAACAGGGAGGGCTACGAGCAGTACTTC.